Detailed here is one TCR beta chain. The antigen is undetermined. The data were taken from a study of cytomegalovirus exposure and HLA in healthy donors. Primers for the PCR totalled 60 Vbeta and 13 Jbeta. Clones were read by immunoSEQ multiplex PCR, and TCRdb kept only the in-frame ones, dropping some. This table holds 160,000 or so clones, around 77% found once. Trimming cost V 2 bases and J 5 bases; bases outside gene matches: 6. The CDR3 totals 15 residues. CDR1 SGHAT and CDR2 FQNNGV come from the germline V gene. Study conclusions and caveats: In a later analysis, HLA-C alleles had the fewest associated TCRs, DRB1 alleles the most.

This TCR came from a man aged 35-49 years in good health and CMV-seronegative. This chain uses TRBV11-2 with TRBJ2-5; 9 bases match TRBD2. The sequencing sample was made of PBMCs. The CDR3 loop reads CASSLQAGGFETQYF. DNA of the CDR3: TGTGCCAGCAGCTTACAAGCGGGAGGTTTTGAGACCCAGTACTTC.